This T cell receptor beta chain was captured in a study of chemoradiotherapy in HPV16-positive cancers. Worth noting for this clone: The antigen remains undetermined.

V dropped 4 bases and J dropped 0 bases, with 10 bases sitting between them. This CDR3 comprises 14 residues. Per germline, CDR1 SGHKS and CDR2 YYEKEE (reference sequence). Profiled with immunoSEQ multiplex PCR; TCRdb holds only in-frame clones, not every one. The sample shows tens of thousands of clones, roughly 77% of them seen only once. Study-wide points: HPV-specific T cells were functionally defined from only two HPV16-positive patients. Non-HPV-specific T cells did not expand in tumors during treatment, whereas candidate HPV-specific clones and E7-related motifs did. Better recurrence-free survival went with HPV-responsive T-cell expansion in HPV16-positive patients.

V gene TRBV5-5 combines with J gene TRBJ1-2; D not certain. Material: blood, obtained from a patient who underwent chemoradiotherapy. The receptor was derived from a human donor with HPV-associated anogenital cancer. In DNA form, the CDR3 reads TGTGCCAGCAGCACTCAGGTAGCTAACTATGGCTACACCTTC. Protein product: CASSTQVANYGYTF.